The 13 T cell receptor beta chains in this list originate from one sample, sequenced in a study of early T cells in non-severe SARS-CoV-2 infection. TCRdb recomputed calls from the 5' RACE reads with MiXCR, one row per CDR3 protein. Of 55,000 to 75,000 distinct CDR3 sequences listed, around 9.9% are singletons. Source material: whole blood. Every receptor here comes from an adult who was a healthcare worker with PCR-confirmed SARS-CoV-2 infection or an uninfected control (not recorded which).

This clonotype has at least ten counts. V gene TRBV14 combines with J gene TRBJ2-3; possible D gene TRBD2, 6 bases. This CDR3 region has 16 residues. V lost 1 base and J lost 3, with 14 bases in between. Germline CDR1 SGHDN, CDR2 FVKESK. CDR3 loop: CASSQARERRTDTQYF. The CDR3 nucleotides read TGTGCCAGCAGCCAAGCTCGGGAGCGGAGGACAGATACGCAGTATTTT.

V usage is TRBV6-5 and J usage is TRBJ1-1, with 9 bases lining up with TRBD1. V shed 7 bases, J shed 12 bases, and the junction held 9 bases outside the gene matches. CDR1 MNHEY and CDR2 SVGAGI come from the germline V gene. The CDR3 is made up of 12 amino acids. As DNA, the CDR3 is TGTGCCAGCACCGACCAGGACAGGGGAACTTTCTTT. It encodes CASTDQDRGTFF.

V is TRBV5-1 and J is TRBJ2-7; D gene ambiguous. Germline V gene sequence: CDR1 SGHRS, CDR2 YFSETQ. Trimming shortened V by 4 bases and J by 3 bases, and 8 bases separated the two germline ends. This CDR3 region has 12 residues. The CDR3 here is CASSKNSYEQYF. The DNA for the CDR3 is TGCGCCAGCAGCAAGAACAGCTACGAGCAGTACTTC.

This clonotype was found a few times. V gene TRBV20-1 combines with J gene TRBJ2-3; D might be TRBD2 (6 bases). Trimming pared 0 bases from V and 6 bases from J, leaving 13 bases between. The CDR3 extends over 14 amino acids. Germline CDR1 and CDR2: DFQATT and SNEGSKA (reference sequence). CDR3 loop: CSARDRGGSDTQYF. DNA of the CDR3: TGCAGTGCTAGAGATAGAGGAGGGTCGGATACGCAGTATTTT.

There are many counts of this clonotype. This rearrangement joins TRBV28 to TRBJ2-3; D is perhaps TRBD2 (6 bases). V was trimmed by 1 base and J by 2 bases, leaving 10 bases between them. Germline V gives CDR1 MDHEN, CDR2 SYDVKM. The CDR3 runs to 15 residues. The CDR3 DNA is TGTGCCAGCAGTTTATCTCCGGGAGTCACAGATACGCAGTATTTT. Protein product: CASSLSPGVTDTQYF. Using reference TRBV28 and TRBJ2-3 for the parts outside the CDR3, the full variable domain is DVKVTQSSRYLVKRTGEKVFLECVQDMDHENMFWYRQDPGLGLRLIYFSYDVKMKEKGDIPEGYSVSREKKERFSLILESASTNQTSMYLCASSLSPGVTDTQYFGPGTRLTVL.

This clonotype is classed as medium-sized. The chain recombines TRBV15 with TRBJ2-7; 9 bases line up with TRBD1. The ends lost 0 bases at V and 6 bases at J; junction bases unmatched: 6. The germline V gene encodes CDR1 LNHNV and CDR2 YYDKDF (reference sequence). The CDR3 spans 15 residues. CDR3 DNA: TGTGCCACCAGCAGAGATCGGGACAGGGTCGTCGAGCAGTACTTC. Its translation: CATSRDRDRVVEQYF.

The rearrangement links TRBV28 to TRBJ2-5; D gene uncertain. The CDR3 is 14 amino acids. CDR1 is MDHEN and CDR2 is SYDVKM in the germline V gene. The germline V and J ends were trimmed by 3 bases and 1 base, with 9 bases remaining between them. CDR3 nucleotide sequence: TGTGCCAGCAGTTTGGGGAACTCCCAAGAGACCCAGTACTTC. It is translated as CASSLGNSQETQYF.

Concerning this clonotype itself: This sequence may be a read error, since a much larger clone differs from it by one base. The gene calls are TRBV7-9 and TRBJ1-2; D possibly corresponds to TRBD1 (5 bases). Germline CDR1 reads SEHNR; CDR2 reads FQNEAQ (reference sequence). The V gene lost 5 bases and the J gene lost 5 bases, with 9 bases spanning the gap. This CDR3 contains 12 residues. CDR3: CASSPQVYGYTF. DNA of the CDR3: TGTGCCAGCAGCCCACAGGTATATGGCTACACCTTC.

In this sample, this clonotype turned up a few times. V usage is TRBV20-1 and J usage is TRBJ2-3; TRBD2 aligns across 7 bases. The CDR3 is 14 residues long. CDR1 and CDR2 (germline): DFQATT, SNEGSKA (reference sequence). The V gene end was trimmed by 6 bases and the J gene end by 1 base; junction bases not matched to a gene: 7. CDR3 in DNA: TGCAGTGCGGGGAGCGGGATGGGCACAGATACGCAGTATTTT. As protein: CSAGSGMGTDTQYF.

The table lists this clonotype with a few counts. The chain employs TRBV5-4 and TRBJ2-2; TRBD1 matches at 12 bases. The CDR3 totals 16 residues. Germline V gene sequence: CDR1 SGHNT, CDR2 YYREEE (reference sequence). V shed 0 bases and J 7 bases; nucleotides not matched to a gene: 4. The CDR3 region is CASSLEGQGAGGELFF. The CDR3 bases are TGTGCCAGCAGCTTGGAGGGACAGGGGGCCGGCGGGGAGCTGTTTTTT.

The rearrangement joins TRBV5-6 to TRBJ2-7, with 8 bases identical to TRBD1. Germline CDR1 is SGHDT and CDR2 is YYEEEE. The CDR3 totals 15 residues. The J segment lost 2 bases and the V segment lost 1 base, leaving 5 bases of the junction unmatched. CDR3 in amino acids: CASSLLRDRPYEQYF. The CDR3, as DNA: TGTGCCAGCAGCTTGCTCCGGGACAGGCCCTACGAGCAGTACTTC.

The V gene is TRBV28, the J gene TRBJ2-4; 9 nucleotides line up with TRBD1. CDR3 size: 13 residues. Per the germline V gene, CDR1 is MDHEN and CDR2 is SYDVKM. V was clipped by 6 bases and J by 8 bases; unmatched bases: 5. CDR3 region: CASRSQGAYIQYF. CDR3 sequence (DNA): TGTGCCAGCAGATCACAGGGGGCATACATTCAGTACTTC. The whole variable domain, filled in from reference TRBV28 and TRBJ2-4, reads DVKVTQSSRYLVKRTGEKVFLECVQDMDHENMFWYRQDPGLGLRLIYFSYDVKMKEKGDIPEGYSVSREKKERFSLILESASTNQTSMYLCASRSQGAYIQYFGAGTRLSVL.

This clonotype was seen a handful of times. This chain joins TRBV12-3 or TRBV12-4 and TRBJ1-4; a weak D match, TRBD1 (6 bases). Trimming removed 3 bases at V and 7 bases at J, with 15 bases between. The CDR3 is 15 amino acids. CDR3 loop: CASSFYSGHSEKLFF. The CDR3 DNA reads as TGTGCCAGCAGTTTTTACTCGGGACACTCTGAAAAACTGTTTTTT.